This T cell receptor (beta chain) was captured by sequencing in a study of blood T cell repertoires in COVID-19. Study background: The samples span acute and convalescent COVID-19 from the United States, Italy and Spain. Nucleic acid was either cDNA or gDNA, and it came from T cells, B-cell-depleted T cells, or PBMCs.

V was pared by 5 bases and J by 8 bases, with 15 bases between. The CDR3 covers 14 residues. Germline V gene lookup returns CDR1 SGHNT and CDR2 YENEEA. Study processing details: Reference gene primer amplification in the assay estimated nucleated cell counts. Sequencing was performed with immunoSEQ multiplex PCR; in TCRdb, only in-frame clones are kept and a portion is missing. V and J calls and clone size come straight from that table; D and trimming were deduced from the DNA. The sample includes some 140,000 clones, 60% to 85% of them seen just once. V usage is TRBV11-3 and J usage is TRBJ1-4; the D is unclear. Sequenced material: peripheral blood. The TCR sequence derives from an elderly man with acute or convalescent COVID-19. DNA for the CDR3: TGTGCCAGCAGCGAGAGACCCCAGCGGGAAAAACTGTTTTTT. Translating it yields CASSERPQREKLFF.